The present TCR beta chain was sequenced within a study of cytotoxic CD8 clonotypes in ibrutinib-treated CLL. The table came from immunoSEQ multiplex PCR; TCRdb's copy has only in-frame clones and leaves some out. The sample has 40,000 or so clones; under 80% are singletons. CDR3 size: 18 residues. The germline CDR1 and CDR2 sequences are SGHVS and FQNEAQ. J gave up 6 bases and V 2 bases, and 16 bases lay outside the gene matches. The chain combines TRBV7-8 with TRBJ2-7; 10 bases line up with TRBD2. The receptor was derived from a human donor with chronic lymphocytic leukemia. The material was PBMCs, obtained at disease progression, from a patient treated with ibrutinib. The CDR3 coding sequence is TGTGCCAGCAGCTTATCTATTTGGCTAGCGGGGGCCCTTGGCGAGCAGTACTTC. Amino acid sequence: CASSLSIWLAGALGEQYF.